Listed here are 14 T cell receptor beta chains from one sample, sequenced in a study of PD-L1 blockade in urothelial cancer. Noted time point: pretreatment peripheral blood. Produced via immunoSEQ multiplex PCR; TCRdb's table is partial and in-frame only. The sample holds approximately 52,000 clones, about 75% seen once. Here the sequenced sample was PBMCs, taken around atezolizumab (anti-PD-L1) treatment. All receptors derive from a man between 65 and 85 years old with urothelial cancer.

The chain is built from TRBV20-1 and TRBJ2-3; no clear D gene. V was shortened by 5 bases and J by 3 bases, with 6 bases between the two germline ends. The germline CDR1 and CDR2 sequences are DFQATT and SNEGSKA (reference sequence). The CDR3 runs to 11 residues. The CDR3 bases are TGCAGTGCTGAGAGGACAGATACGCAGTATTTT. This codes for CSAERTDTQYF.

The V gene is TRBV28, the J gene TRBJ1-1; the D gene is possibly TRBD1 (5 bases). This CDR3 spans 12 amino acids. The V gene lost 5 bases and the J gene lost 10 bases, with 14 bases spanning the gap. Germline CDR1 MDHEN, CDR2 SYDVKM. The CDR3 bases are TGTGCCAGCAGTCAATCAAAACAGGCAGCTTTCTTT. Residues: CASSQSKQAAFF.

The sample holds one count of this clone. The chain combines TRBV5-6 with TRBJ2-2; 13 bases fit TRBD2. CDR3 length: 18 amino acids. CDR1 is SGHDT and CDR2 is YYEEEE in the germline V gene. Trimming removed 2 bases from V and 4 bases from J; junction bases left unmatched: 8. CDR3 residues: CASSFWTSGSRGTGELFF. CDR3 coding DNA: TGTGCCAGCAGCTTTTGGACTAGCGGGAGCCGGGGCACCGGGGAGCTGTTTTTT.

The chain uses TRBV12-5 and TRBJ2-1; TRBD1 matches at 8 bases. This CDR3 contains 16 residues. The V and J ends lost 0 bases and 7 bases, in that order; junction bases with no gene match: 8. The germline gives CDR1 LGHNT, CDR2 FRNRAP. The DNA for the CDR3 is TGTGCTAGTGGTTTGGTAGGGACAGGAGCCTCTAATGAGCAGTTCTTC. Its translation is CASGLVGTGASNEQFF. The variable domain in full, with the rest retrieved from reference TRBV12-5 and TRBJ2-1, is DARVTQTPRHKVTEMGQEVTMRCQPILGHNTVFWYRQTMMQGLELLAYFRNRAPLDDSGMPKDRFSAEMPDATLATLKIQPSEPRDSAVYFCASGLVGTGASNEQFFGPGTRLTVL.

The rearrangement links TRBV6-6 to TRBJ2-7; D unresolved. V was pared by 0 bases and J by 6 bases, with 9 bases between. CDR1 MNHNY and CDR2 SVGAGI come from the germline V gene (reference sequence). This CDR3 comprises 13 residues. Here the CDR3 reads CASSYSTAGEQYF. CDR3 in DNA: TGTGCCAGCAGTTACTCTACTGCCGGCGAGCAGTACTTC.

The J gene is TRBJ2-3, the V gene TRBV5-1; the match to TRBD2 covers 7 bases. This CDR3 is 14 amino acids long. With V trimmed by 6 bases and J by 2 bases, 6 bases remained unmatched. CDR1 and CDR2 from the germline V gene are SGHRS and YFSETQ. The CDR3 nucleotides read TGCGCCAGCAAATCTAGCGGTTCCACAGATACGCAGTATTTT. Protein product: CASKSSGSTDTQYF.

CDR3 sequence: CASSLTSGFEQFF. The CDR3 DNA reads as TGTGCCAGCAGCTTAACTAGCGGGTTTGAGCAGTTCTTC. The chain joins TRBV7-3 to TRBJ2-1; 7 positions agree with TRBD2. Per germline, CDR1 SGHTA and CDR2 FQGTGA. The CDR3 runs to 13 residues. Trimming at V came to 0 bases and at J to 9 bases, leaving 2 bases not matched to a gene.

CDR3 residues: CASKEGQGSDEQFF. CDR3 bases: TGCGCCAGCAAAGAGGGACAGGGTTCCGATGAGCAGTTCTTC. The gene calls are TRBV4-3 and TRBJ2-1; 9 bases match TRBD1. CDR3 size: 14 residues. Trimming took 7 bases from V and 8 from J; bases not matched to a gene: 9. Looked up from germline, CDR1 is LGHNA and CDR2 is YSLEER.

V gene TRBV7-2 combines with J gene TRBJ2-7, with no clear D. Trimming took 2 bases from V and 0 from J, leaving 11 bases between them. The CDR3 has 15 residues. The germline V gene has CDR1 SGHTA and CDR2 FQGNSA. This chain's CDR3 is CASSLIVASSYEQYF. CDR3 nucleotides: TGTGCCAGCAGCTTAATTGTCGCCAGCTCCTACGAGCAGTACTTC.

This clone was recorded once. This chain uses TRBV28 with TRBJ1-5, with a weak D call TRBD1 (6 bases). This CDR3 has 15 amino acids. The germline V gene has CDR1 MDHEN and CDR2 SYDVKM. V lost 6 bases and J lost 5, with 17 bases in between. The CDR3 reads CASSRAGTLYQPQHF. CDR3 sequence (DNA): TGTGCCAGCAGCCGGGCCGGGACATTATATCAGCCCCAGCATTTT.

The rearrangement uses TRBV9 and TRBJ2-7, with D possibly TRBD1 on 6 matching bases. Looked up from germline, CDR1 is SGDLS and CDR2 is YYNGEE. The CDR3 loop spans 14 amino acids. V dropped 4 bases and J dropped 6 bases, with 17 bases sitting between them. The CDR3 region has the DNA TGTGCCAGCAGCTCGCAAACACAGGGCGGCGAGCAGTACTTC. Its protein is CASSSQTQGGEQYF.

The genes are TRBV29-1 and TRBJ1-1, with TRBD1 identical over 8 bases. CDR3 length: 13 residues. In germline, CDR1 is SQVTM, CDR2 ANQGSEA. V was clipped by 6 bases and J by 2 bases; unmatched bases: 5. The CDR3, as DNA: TGCAGCGTCATTGGACAGGGAAACACTGAAGCTTTCTTT. It translates to CSVIGQGNTEAFF.

The chain is built from TRBV6-5 and TRBJ2-7, with 10 bases that match TRBD2. Germline values: CDR1 MNHEY, CDR2 SVGAGI. The CDR3 loop spans 14 amino acids. V lost 5 bases, J lost 1 base, and 2 bases stayed unmatched. The CDR3 reads CASSRTSGSYEQYF. In DNA form, the CDR3 reads TGTGCCAGCAGTCGGACTAGCGGATCCTACGAGCAGTACTTC.

J is TRBJ1-4 and V is TRBV2, with TRBD1 as a possible D gene (6 bases). CDR1 SNHLY and CDR2 FYNNEI come from the germline V gene. The ends were cut back, 5 bases at V and 0 bases at J, with 10 bases in the middle. The CDR3 spans 15 residues. The CDR3 reads CASSQQGSTNEKLFF. The DNA for the CDR3 is TGTGCCAGCAGTCAACAGGGATCAACTAATGAAAAACTGTTTTTT.